What follows are 8 T cell receptor beta chains derived from one specimen sequenced in a study of vaccination and CD4 T cells after COVID-19. The Oncomine TCR Beta short-read assay was applied to DNA of cultured CD4+ T cells. TCRdb reanalysed the PCR reads using MiXCR and keeps one entry per CDR3 protein. Of around 26,000 distinct CDR3 sequences listed, over 55% were seen once; the top ten hold around 15%. This sample's treatment: approximately 11-day PBMC culture with coronavirus spike peptide pools or control peptides (ViraFEST assay). Antigens for these TCRs are unknown. The specimen was CD4+ T cells from blood, cultured in vitro, collected after SARS-CoV-2 vaccination. These TCRs come from a human donor who received a COVID-19 vaccine.

V gene TRBV6-1 combines with J gene TRBJ1-4, with TRBD1 identical over 8 bases. Trimming removed 2 bases from V and 6 bases from J; junction bases left unmatched: 8. Germline CDR1 MNHNS, CDR2 SASEGT. There are 16 residues in the CDR3. CDR3 bases: TGTGCCAGCAGTGAATTGTATGGGACAGGAGATGAAAAACTGTTTTTT. It codes for CASSELYGTGDEKLFF.

This sequence joins TRBV20-1 and TRBJ2-3, with 8 nucleotides matching TRBD2. CDR1 is DFQATT and CDR2 is SNEGSKA in the germline V gene (reference sequence). With V trimmed by 5 bases and J by 2 bases, 9 bases remained unmatched. The CDR3 length is 15 residues. In DNA form, the CDR3 reads TGCAGTGCTCCCGAGGCGGGGGGCATCACAGATACGCAGTATTTT. Its translation is CSAPEAGGITDTQYF.

CDR3 amino acids: CASSSKGARNTEAFF. The CDR3 DNA reads TGTGCCAGCAGCTCAAAGGGGGCAAGGAACACTGAAGCTTTCTTT. The chain links TRBV11-3 to TRBJ1-1; 7 bases match TRBD1. CDR1 is SGHNT and CDR2 is YENEEA in the germline V gene. The trim removed 4 bases at V and 1 base at J, leaving 6 bases unmatched. This CDR3 region has 15 residues.

V gene TRBV1 combines with J gene TRBJ1-6. TRBV1 is recorded as a pseudogene. The CDR3 covers 17 residues. The CDR3 DNA is TGCACCAGCAGCCAAGATGGAGGGACCGACTATAATTCACCCCTCCACTTT. Its protein is CTSSQDGGTDYNSPLHF.

The J gene is TRBJ2-3, the V gene TRBV7-3, with 8 bases that match TRBD2. The CDR3 covers 19 residues. CDR1 is SGHTA, CDR2 FQGTGA, per germline. After removal of 0 bases from V and 1 base from J, the junction contained 12 bases not matched to a gene. The DNA for the CDR3 is TGTGCCAGCAGCTTAACGTTCTCGGGGGGGGCCAGTGGCACAGATACGCAGTATTTT. Its translation is CASSLTFSGGASGTDTQYF.

The J gene is TRBJ1-5, the V gene TRBV21-1. TRBV21-1 is marked as a pseudogene. The CDR3 runs 14 residues. CDR3: CASSKADSNQPQHF. The CDR3 DNA follows: TGTGCCAGCAGCAAAGCAGATAGCAATCAGCCCCAGCATTTT.

This clonotype was observed a few times. The chain combines TRBV20-1 with TRBJ1-1; no definite D call. Germline CDR1 DFQATT, CDR2 SNEGSKA (reference sequence). V lost 5 bases to trimming and J lost 4 bases, with 11 bases between them. CDR3 length equals 12 residues. CDR3 coding DNA: TGCAGTGCTCCGGCGGGGATCACTGAAGCTTTCTTT. Its translation is CSAPAGITEAFF.

The chain is built from TRBV2 and TRBJ1-6; D is possibly TRBD1 (5 bases). In germline, CDR1 is SNHLY, CDR2 FYNNEI. The CDR3 runs 15 residues. The V gene lost 3 bases and the J gene lost 9 bases, with 15 bases spanning the gap. CDR3 nucleotides: TGTGCCAGCAGTGAGAGGGGACTGAGGAGTTCACCCCTCCACTTT. Translated, it gives CASSERGLRSSPLHF.